This T cell receptor beta chain comes out of a study of blood T cell repertoires in COVID-19 (dated by TCRdb to the early 2020s). Describing the broader study: Collaborator samples came from the United States, Italy and Spain and covered acute and convalescent phases of COVID-19. The material from the prospective study consisted of cDNA or gDNA derived from T cells, B-cell-depleted T cells, or PBMCs. The dataset comprised deeply sampled blood TCRbeta repertoires from subjects exposed to, actively infected with, or recovered from COVID-19. A freely available public database, intended as a resource for researchers studying the immune response to SARS-CoV-2, is where the repertoires were released. The samples were drawn from the first 160 participants of the ongoing ImmuneRACE study and from more than 1,000 subjects provided by 6 global collaborators. A de-identified subject ID, COVID-19 status, age in years and sex were almost always included in the sample metadata. Where HLA class I and class II types were available, the types were taken from metadata supplied by the sample provider, not from assay-based typing.

Summary of the overall study and its limitations: How much clinical and demographic metadata was included differed by source and by participant, and the metadata was provided uncurated.

This clone was counted only a few times. Its antigen specificity is not known. Qualities for individual bases were not recorded, and no much larger clone is one base off. The germline V gene supplies CDR1 KGHDR and CDR2 SFDVKD. The CDR3 spans 17 residues, from the cysteine through the phenylalanine. Solely the CDR3 DNA is kept, with 51 bases framed from the first base. Trimming removed 4 bases from V and 4 bases from J; the gene matches leave 8 bases unexplained. The immunoSEQ Assay, a bias-controlled multiplex PCR, was used to amplify TCRbeta CDR3 regions from genomic DNA. The paper's data handling went like this. Nucleated cell counts per sample were estimated from amplification of reference gene primers within the assay. Sequence reads were collapsed and filtered to measure the absolute abundance of every unique TCRbeta CDR3 rearrangement. For each sample, productive Simpson clonality was calculated as the square root of Simpson's diversity index across productive rearrangements. TCRdb holds this immuneACCESS table with in-frame rearrangements only. Some clones are missing; in checked studies, unresolved V genes explain under half, and the rest has no known cause. That table gives V, J and clone size, and the DNA gave D and trimming. The sample has some 140,000 clones on record, 84% of them singletons. More than 1.3% of the sample goes to the ten largest clones.

The collaborating institutions used their own protocols to collect whole blood in K2EDTA tubes. For TCRbeta analysis, collaborators shipped samples in one of three forms: frozen whole blood, isolated PBMCs, or DNA extracted from either of those sample types. The TCR was taken from a man aged 55 to 70 with acute or convalescent COVID-19. The chain is assembled from TRBV24-1 and TRBJ2-1; 11 central bases correspond to TRBD2. The sample taken for sequencing was peripheral blood. The bases read TGTGCCACCAGTGACGCCGGGACTAGCGGACCTTACAATGAGCAGTTCTTC. Its translation is CATSDAGTSGPYNEQFF.